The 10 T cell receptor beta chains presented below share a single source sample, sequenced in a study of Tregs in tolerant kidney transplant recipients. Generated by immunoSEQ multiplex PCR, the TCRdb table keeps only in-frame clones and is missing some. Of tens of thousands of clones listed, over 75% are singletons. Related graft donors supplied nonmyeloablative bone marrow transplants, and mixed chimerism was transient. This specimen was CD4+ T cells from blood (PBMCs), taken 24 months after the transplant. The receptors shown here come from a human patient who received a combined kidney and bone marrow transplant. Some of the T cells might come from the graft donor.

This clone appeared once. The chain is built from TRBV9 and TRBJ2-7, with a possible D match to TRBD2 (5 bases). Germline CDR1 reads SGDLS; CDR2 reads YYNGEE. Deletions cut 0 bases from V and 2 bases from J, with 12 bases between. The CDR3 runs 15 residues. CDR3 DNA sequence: TGTGCCAGCAGCGTAGAAGGACTCCCAACCTACGAGCAGTACTTC. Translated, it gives CASSVEGLPTYEQYF.

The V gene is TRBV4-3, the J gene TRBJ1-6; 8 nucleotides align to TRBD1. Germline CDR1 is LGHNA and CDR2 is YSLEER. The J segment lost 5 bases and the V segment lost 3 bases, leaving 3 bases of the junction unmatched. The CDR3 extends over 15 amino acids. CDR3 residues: CASSQQQGDNSPLHF. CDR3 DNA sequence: TGCGCCAGCAGCCAGCAACAGGGGGATAATTCACCCCTCCACTTT.

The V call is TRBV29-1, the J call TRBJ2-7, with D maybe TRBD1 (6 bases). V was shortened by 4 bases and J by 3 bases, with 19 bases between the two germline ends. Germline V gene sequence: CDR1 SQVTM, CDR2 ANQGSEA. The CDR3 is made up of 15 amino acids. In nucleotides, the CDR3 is TGCAGCGTTGGGCGGACAGAGGCATGGAGCTACGAGCAGTACTTC. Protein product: CSVGRTEAWSYEQYF.

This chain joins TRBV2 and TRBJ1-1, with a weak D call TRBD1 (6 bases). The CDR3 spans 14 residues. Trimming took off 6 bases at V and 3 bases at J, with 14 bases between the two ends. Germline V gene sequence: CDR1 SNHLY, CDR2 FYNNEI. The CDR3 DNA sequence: TGTGCCAGCAGCCAACAGGGATTTTACACTGAAGCTTTCTTT. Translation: CASSQQGFYTEAFF.

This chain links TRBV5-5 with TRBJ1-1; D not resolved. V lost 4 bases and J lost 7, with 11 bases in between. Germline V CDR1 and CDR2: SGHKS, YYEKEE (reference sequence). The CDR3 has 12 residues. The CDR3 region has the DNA TGTGCCAGCAGCCTTGACACCCTTGAAGCTTTCTTT. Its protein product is CASSLDTLEAFF.

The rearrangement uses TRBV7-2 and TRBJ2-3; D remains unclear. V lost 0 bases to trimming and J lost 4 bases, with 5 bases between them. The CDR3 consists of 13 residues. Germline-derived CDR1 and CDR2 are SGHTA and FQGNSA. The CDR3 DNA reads TGTGCCAGCAGCTTAGCCTGGCCAGATACGCAGTATTTT. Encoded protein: CASSLAWPDTQYF. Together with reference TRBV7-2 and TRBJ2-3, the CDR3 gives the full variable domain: GAGVSQSPSNKVTEKGKDVELRCDPISGHTALYWYRQSLGQGLEFLIYFQGNSAPDKSGLPSDRFSAERTGGSVSTLTIQRTQQEDSAVYLCASSLAWPDTQYFGPGTRLTVL.

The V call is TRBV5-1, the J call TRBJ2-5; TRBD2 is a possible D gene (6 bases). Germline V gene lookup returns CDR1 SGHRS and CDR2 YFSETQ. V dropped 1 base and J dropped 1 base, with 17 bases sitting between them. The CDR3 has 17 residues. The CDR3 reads CASSLIKQTGLQETQYF. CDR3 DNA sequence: TGCGCCAGCAGCTTGATTAAACAGACGGGACTCCAAGAGACCCAGTACTTC.

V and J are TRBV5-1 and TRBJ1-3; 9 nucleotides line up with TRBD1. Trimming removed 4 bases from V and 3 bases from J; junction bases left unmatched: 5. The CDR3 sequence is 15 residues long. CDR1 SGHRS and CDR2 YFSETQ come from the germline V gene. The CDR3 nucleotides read TGCGCCAGCAGCCCGGGACAGGGTTTTGGAAACACCATATATTTT. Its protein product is CASSPGQGFGNTIYF.

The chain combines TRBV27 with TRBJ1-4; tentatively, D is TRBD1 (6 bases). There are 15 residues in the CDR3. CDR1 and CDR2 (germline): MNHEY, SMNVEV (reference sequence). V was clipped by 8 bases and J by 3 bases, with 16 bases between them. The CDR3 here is CASRHRGAPNEKLFF. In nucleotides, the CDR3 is TGTGCCAGCCGACACCGGGGGGCTCCTAATGAAAAACTGTTTTTT.

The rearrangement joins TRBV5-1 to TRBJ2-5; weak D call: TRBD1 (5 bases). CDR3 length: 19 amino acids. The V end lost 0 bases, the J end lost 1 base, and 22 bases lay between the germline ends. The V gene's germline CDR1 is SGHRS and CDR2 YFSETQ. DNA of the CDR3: TGCGCCAGCAGCTTGGTTAAATTATTACGAACAGGTCTCCAAGAGACCCAGTACTTC. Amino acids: CASSLVKLLRTGLQETQYF.